This T cell receptor beta chain was sequenced in a study of cytotoxic CD8 clonotypes in ibrutinib-treated CLL. Study conclusions and caveats: Upon ibrutinib response clonality rose, and upon progression it fell back toward baseline. Treatment left the uncommon public clonotypes either contracted or stable in frequency.

Concerning this clone itself: What it binds is not known.

J lost 5 bases, V lost 5 bases, and 8 bases had no gene match. CDR1 is MDHEN and CDR2 is SYDVKM in the germline V gene. The CDR3 covers 14 residues. The data were produced by immunoSEQ multiplex PCR, yet TCRdb's version contains in-frame clones alone and is incomplete. Of about 120,000 clones listed, around 85% are singletons. This TCR came from a human donor with chronic lymphocytic leukemia. This rearrangement joins TRBV28 to TRBJ1-1; 7 nucleotides align to TRBD1. Sequences were derived from PBMCs, sampled after 24 months of ibrutinib treatment. The CDR3 DNA sequence: TGTGCCAGCAGTCTTCCGACAGGGTTGACTGAAGCTTTCTTT. Protein: CASSLPTGLTEAFF.